The 6 T cell receptor beta chains below were found in one sample sequenced in a study of blood T cell repertoires in COVID-19. Assay: immunoSEQ multiplex PCR; the TCRdb copy retains only in-frame clones and omits some. Among 150,000 to 200,000 clones listed, roughly four fifths were seen once. Source material: peripheral blood. The source is a woman between 40 and 55 years old with acute or convalescent COVID-19.

J is TRBJ1-2 and V is TRBV7-8, with D possibly being TRBD1 (6 bases). Germline-derived CDR1 and CDR2 are SGHVS and FQNEAQ. The CDR3 runs to 14 residues. The V end lost 4 bases, the J end lost 1 base, and 10 bases lay between the germline ends. CDR3 amino acids: CASSSDSLNYGYTF. As DNA, the CDR3 is TGTGCCAGCAGCTCGGACAGTCTTAACTATGGCTACACCTTC.

In this sample, this clone turned up a few times. This chain's CDR3 is CASSQVFGQSQHF. In DNA form, the CDR3 reads TGCGCCAGCAGCCAAGTATTTGGGCAGTCCCAGCATTTT. V and J are TRBV4-1 and TRBJ1-5, with unresolved D. Germline values: CDR1 MGHRA, CDR2 YSYEKL. The CDR3 has 13 residues. V was pared by 1 base and J by 11 bases, with 12 bases between.

The chain carries TRBV19 and TRBJ2-1, with TRBD2 identical over 12 bases. The J segment lost 7 bases and the V segment lost 9 bases, leaving 10 bases of the junction unmatched. Germline lookup yields CDR1 LNHDA and CDR2 SQIVND (reference sequence). The CDR3 has 15 residues. The DNA of the CDR3 is TGTGCCAGCAACCCCCGGACTAGCGGGGATAATGAGCAGTTCTTC. Protein sequence: CASNPRTSGDNEQFF.

This chain connects TRBV7-3 to TRBJ2-1; 8 bases map to TRBD2. CDR1 and CDR2 from the germline V gene are SGHTA and FQGTGA. V lost 3 bases to trimming and J lost 12 bases; unmatched junction nucleotides: 13. The CDR3 loop spans 15 amino acids. CDR3 sequence: CASSFATAGGGTQFF. The CDR3 region has the DNA TGTGCCAGCAGCTTCGCAACCGCGGGGGGCGGGACGCAGTTCTTC.

The chain employs TRBV7-9 and TRBJ2-7; no reliable D call. The CDR3 consists of 14 residues. Germline V gene lookup returns CDR1 SEHNR and CDR2 FQNEAQ (reference sequence). The ends were cut back, 1 base at V and 1 base at J, with 8 bases in the middle. The CDR3, as DNA: TGTGCCAGCAGCTTAGTCTTTAGTTCCTACGAGCAGTACTTC. The encoded protein is CASSLVFSSYEQYF.

Worth noting for this clone: The same CDR3 also results from other DNA sequences found in this sample. The rearrangement joins TRBV5-1 to TRBJ2-2; 13 nucleotides align to TRBD2. The length of the CDR3 is 17 residues. V gave up 0 bases and J gave up 4 bases; unmatched junction bases: 3. Per germline, CDR1 SGHRS and CDR2 YFSETQ. The CDR3 sequence: CASSLGLAGGPTGELFF. The CDR3 DNA reads as TGCGCCAGCAGCTTGGGACTAGCGGGAGGACCCACCGGGGAGCTGTTTTTT.